This T cell receptor beta chain derives from a study of vaccination effects on CD4 cells after COVID-19. Study details: A couple of convalescent pre-vaccine samples were taken 142 and 148 days post-diagnosis.

In the ViraFEST assay, antigen-specific CD4+ clonotypes were identified by expansion after peptide-pool stimulation. Scientists isolated CD4+ T cells after an approximately 11-day culture period ended. The person had a PCR-confirmed SARS-CoV-2 infection during March to December 2020. Assay: immunoSEQ multiplex PCR; the TCRdb copy retains only in-frame clones and omits some. Among about 24,000 clones, less than 85% were seen once, and the ten largest hold 16%. This clone was found once. Its antigen is currently unknown. CDR1 is SGHTA, CDR2 FQGNSA, per germline. V gave up 5 bases and J gave up 9 bases; unmatched junction bases: 14. The CDR3 loop spans 16 amino acids.

The source of this sequence is a human donor who had a prior SARS-CoV-2 infection. The starting material was CD4+ T cells from PBMCs cultured with SARS-CoV-2 spike peptides, obtained before COVID-19 vaccination. V is TRBV7-2 and J is TRBJ2-7; 12 positions match TRBD2. CDR3 sequence: CASSLPRTSGKSRQYF. DNA for the CDR3: TGTGCCAGCAGCCTACCGAGGACTAGCGGGAAAAGCAGGCAGTACTTC.